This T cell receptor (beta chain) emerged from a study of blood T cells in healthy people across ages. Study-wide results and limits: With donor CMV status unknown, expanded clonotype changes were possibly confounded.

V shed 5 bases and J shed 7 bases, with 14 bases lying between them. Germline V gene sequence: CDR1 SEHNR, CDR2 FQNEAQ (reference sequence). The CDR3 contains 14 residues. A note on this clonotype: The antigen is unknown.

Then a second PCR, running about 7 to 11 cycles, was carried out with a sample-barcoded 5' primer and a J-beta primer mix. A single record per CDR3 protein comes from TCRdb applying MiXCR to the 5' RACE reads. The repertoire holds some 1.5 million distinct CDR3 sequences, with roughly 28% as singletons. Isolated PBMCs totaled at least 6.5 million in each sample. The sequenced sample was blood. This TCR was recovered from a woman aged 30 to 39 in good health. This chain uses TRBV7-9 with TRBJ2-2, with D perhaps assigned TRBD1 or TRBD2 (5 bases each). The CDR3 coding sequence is TGTGCCAGCAGCCCCGGGACCGCAGGCGGGGAGCTGTTTTTT. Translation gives CASSPGTAGGELFF.